This T cell receptor beta chain was observed in a study of blood T cell repertoires in COVID-19. Across the study: Acute and convalescent COVID-19 samples came from the United States, Italy and Spain. Sample material is recorded as cDNA or gDNA derived from T cells, B-cell-depleted T cells, or PBMCs.

Enrolled through a virtual design, the participants were between roughly 18 and 95 years of age and came from about two dozen US areas. Donors of Cohort 3 who recovered were those that had two negative PCRs, clearance, or symptom resolution. Sequencing was performed with immunoSEQ multiplex PCR; in TCRdb, only in-frame clones are kept and a portion is missing. The sample has about 460,000 clones, roughly nine tenths seen once. This CDR3 comprises 17 residues. V was cut by 3 bases and J by 3 bases, with 21 bases left in between. Germline CDR1 MGHRA, CDR2 YSYEKL. Sequenced input: PBMCs or T cells enriched from blood (not recorded which). The V call is TRBV4-1, the J call TRBJ2-7, with D possibly matching TRBD2 (5 bases). This receptor was taken from an older woman who had recovered from COVID-19. Written as DNA, the CDR3 is TGCGCCAGCAGCCATCCCCGGAGAGAACTAGATAGCTACGAGCAGTACTTC. Its translation is CASSHPRRELDSYEQYF.